The sequence of this T cell receptor beta chain was determined in a study of human T cells and chemical hapten exposure. MiXCR was run by TCRdb on the RACE reads, yielding one entry per CDR3 protein. The table lists tens of thousands of distinct CDR3 sequences, roughly 10% of them singletons. As to time point: patch test 3, about 24 weeks after DPC sensitization. Treatment here: therapeutic diphenylcyclopropenone sensitization with weekly scalp DPC. Germline CDR1 is SGHNT and CDR2 is YYREEE (reference sequence). Germline trimming cut 0 bases from V and 1 base from J; bases unmatched to any gene: 3. CDR3 length equals 16 residues. In this sample, this clonotype turned up a few times.

This receptor was taken from a woman aged 50 to 65 with alopecia areata. Some clones in this sample may be carry-over from other donors' samples. The rearrangement links TRBV5-4 to TRBJ1-2, with 10 bases matching TRBD1. Sample: whole blood, taken in connection with sensitization to the hapten diphenylcyclopropenone (DPC). The CDR3 nucleotides are TGTGCCAGCAGCTTGGGCGGGACAGGGGTTAACTATGGCTACACCTTC. It yields the protein CASSLGGTGVNYGYTF.